Here is one T cell receptor (beta chain) with its context. Its antigen is still unknown. The entry originates in a study of T-cell memory formation after mild COVID-19. Overall study results and limits: Those CD4+ clones that contracted were mainly in CM and EM (CD8+ ones in EMRA). Pre-infection memory held some responding clones, suggesting pre-existing cross-reactive T cells responded.

From the 5' RACE reads, TCRdb called clonotypes with MiXCR, one entry per CDR3 protein. The repertoire has about 250,000 distinct CDR3 sequences, around 17% of them found once; the top ten carry about 23%. This clonotype originated in a young man who had mild COVID-19 (a few samples of this study predate the infection). Cell type and time point are not known. The sequencing input was PBMCs or a T cell subset sorted from them (not recorded which).

CDR3 region: CSARVRDHEQYF. The CDR3, as DNA: TGCAGTGCTAGAGTCAGGGACCACGAGCAGTACTTC. This sequence joins TRBV20-1 and TRBJ2-7; either TRBD1 or TRBD2 may supply D (5 bases each). Trimming took off 1 base at V and 5 bases at J, with 9 bases between the two ends. The CDR3 contains 12 residues. Germline CDR1 and CDR2: DFQATT and SNEGSKA (reference sequence).